This TCR beta chain emerged from a study of T-cell memory formation after mild COVID-19. General study points: Whereas later expanders leaned CD4+, clones contracting day 15 to 85 showed a balanced CD4/CD8 makeup.

Germline trimming cut 5 bases from V and 5 bases from J; bases unmatched to any gene: 9. The CDR3 sequence is 17 residues long. Germline assignment: CDR1 MNHEY and CDR2 SMNVEV (reference sequence). This clonotype was observed at least ten times. Antigen unknown. Libraries for TCRalpha and TCRbeta carried sample barcodes and unique molecular identifiers via 5'RACE. TCRdb used MiXCR to reprocess the 5' RACE reads, holding one entry per CDR3 protein. There are roughly 560,000 distinct CDR3 sequences in the sample; roughly 22% occur only once, and 9.5% to 15% lies in the top ten. The TCR sequence derives from an adult woman who had mild COVID-19 (a few samples of this study predate the infection). Cell type and time point are not known. The rearrangement links TRBV27 to TRBJ2-1; 13 bases are a match to TRBD2. The sequenced material came from PBMCs or a T cell subset sorted from them (not recorded which). The CDR3 reads CASSPTSGGLRDNEQFF. Written as DNA, the CDR3 is TGTGCCAGCAGTCCGACTAGCGGGGGGCTACGTGACAATGAGCAGTTCTTC.